The source of this T cell receptor (beta chain) is a study of shared clonotypes between healthy human individuals. This clone came up once. No antigen is known for it. At one end the junction does not follow the germline gene, possibly because of a read error. Study results and caveats: In this cohort, only blood was sampled, and tissue repertoires likely differ. Genetic and exposure-history diversity was limited by the few donors.

CDR3 length: 11 residues. CDR1 is DFQATT and CDR2 is SNEGSKA in the germline V gene (reference sequence). Investigators spread the genomic DNA of each subset evenly over several immunoSEQ plates. The repertoire was sequenced with immunoSEQ multiplex PCR; TCRdb's copy has only in-frame clones and lacks some. This sample yields 2 million to 2.5 million clones, of which under 95% are seen a single time; 0.3% to 0.45% belongs to the top ten. The origin of this receptor is a man younger than 35 in good health. Some clones in this sample may be carry-over from other donors' samples. The rearrangement links TRBV20-1 to TRBJ2-7; the D is unclear. Source material: naive CD4+ T cells from PBMCs. Subset of the sample: CD45RA+ positively selected. CDR3 bases: TGCAGTGCGAGAGTGTACGGCGAGCAGTACTTC. Its translation: CSARVYGEQYF.